Listed below are T cell receptor beta chains from one sample, sequenced in a study of cytomegalovirus exposure and HLA in healthy donors. The method was immunoSEQ multiplex PCR; TCRdb's version includes in-frame clones alone and lacks a portion of them. The sample includes roughly 140,000 clones, less than 85% of them seen just once. Sequenced sample: PBMCs. The receptors here all came from a man between 40 and 49 years old in good health and CMV-seropositive. Both conserved end residues are part of each CDR3. The order of the fields is CDR3 DNA, CDR3 protein, J gene, clone size, V gene, D gene. A D gene is named only where the DNA matches it firmly. Clone sizes are given selectively: once, few, many, or a class where the clone is expanded.

TGCGCCAGCAGCCACTTCGGGGGGGGCGGTGTAGGGAACACTGAAGCTTTCTTT CASSHFGGGGVGNTEAFF TRBJ1-1 - TRBV5-1 -
TGTGCCAGCAGCGTAGTCCCCCAGGGAGGCTACACCTTC CASSVVPQGGYTF TRBJ1-2 once TRBV9 -
TGCAGCGCCCTGGGGGGGGGTAGGTATGGCTACACCTTC CSALGGGRYGYTF TRBJ1-2 - TRBV29-1 -
TGTGCTAGTGGTCCCGGGACAGTAACCCAGCCCCAGCATTTT CASGPGTVTQPQHF TRBJ1-5 - TRBV12-5 TRBD1
TGTGCCAGCAGGGGTCGACAGGGCCCTAGGTCCTACAATGAGCAGTTCTTC CASRGRQGPRSYNEQFF TRBJ2-1 - TRBV5-8 TRBD1
TGTGCCAGCAGCTCGCCACCCGGGACAGGCGGCCGGACCGGTGAAAAACTGTTTTTT CASSSPPGTGGRTGEKLFF TRBJ1-4 - TRBV5-6 TRBD1
TGTGCCAGCAGCTTGGCCTATCGGGGCCCAGGGGCTGGCTACACCTTC CASSLAYRGPGAGYTF TRBJ1-2 - TRBV5-6 -
TGTGCCAGCAGCCGACAGGGAAACGACGAAAAACTGTTTTTT CASSRQGNDEKLFF TRBJ1-4 - TRBV7-2 TRBD1
TGCGCCAGCAGCCTTGGGGGGACCACTAATGAAAAACTGTTTTTT CASSLGGTTNEKLFF TRBJ1-4 few TRBV5-1 -
TGTGCCAGCAGCCAAGTGGAGCGGGGTAAGCAGTTCTTC CASSQVERGKQFF TRBJ2-1 - TRBV4-2 TRBD2
TGTGCCACCAGTAGCACCGGGGAGCTGTTTTTT CATSSTGELFF TRBJ2-2 - TRBV15 -
TGCGCCAGCAGGCAGGGAGGGACTAATGAAAAACTGTTTTTT CASRQGGTNEKLFF TRBJ1-4 - TRBV5-1 -
TGCGCCAGCAGCTCGAGGTCAGGAAACACCATATATTTT CASSSRSGNTIYF TRBJ1-3 - TRBV5-1 -
TGCGCCAGCAGCCCGGGGGGGTTCACAGATACGCAGTATTTT CASSPGGFTDTQYF TRBJ2-3 - TRBV5-1 TRBD2
TGTGCCAGCAGTTACCTACAGGGGGCGAACTATGGCTACACCTTC CASSYLQGANYGYTF TRBJ1-2 once TRBV6-5 TRBD1
TGCGCCAGCAGCCAAGAGCGGGGGACTGAAGCTTTCTTT CASSQERGTEAFF TRBJ1-1 - TRBV4-3 -